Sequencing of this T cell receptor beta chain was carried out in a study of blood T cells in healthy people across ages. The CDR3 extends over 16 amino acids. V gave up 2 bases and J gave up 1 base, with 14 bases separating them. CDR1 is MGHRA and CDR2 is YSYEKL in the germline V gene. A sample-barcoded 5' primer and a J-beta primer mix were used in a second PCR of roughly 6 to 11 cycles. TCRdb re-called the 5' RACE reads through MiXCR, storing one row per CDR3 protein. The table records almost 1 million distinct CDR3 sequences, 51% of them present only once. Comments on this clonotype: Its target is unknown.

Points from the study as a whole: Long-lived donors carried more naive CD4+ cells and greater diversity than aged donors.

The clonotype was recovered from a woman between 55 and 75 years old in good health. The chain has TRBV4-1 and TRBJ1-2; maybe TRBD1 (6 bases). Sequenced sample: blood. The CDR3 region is CASSQNNRDLNYGYTF. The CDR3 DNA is TGCGCCAGCAGCCAAAATAACAGGGATCTTAACTATGGCTACACCTTC.